This record covers a single T cell receptor beta chain. This clonotype was picked up a small number of times. Its antigen specificity is not known. Base qualities are not recorded, but no much larger clone differs from it by a single base. The record originates from a study of T-cell reconstitution after alpha-beta-depleted transplantation in children listed by TCRdb under 2016. With regard to the full study: The study quantitatively tracked T-cell immune reconstitution after TCRalphabeta/CD19-depleted allogeneic hematopoietic cell transplantation in children using TCR repertoire profiling. The paper as a whole reports these results and caveats: About two months after transplant, the apparently early recovery of alphabetaT-cell counts reportedly depended on just several hundred clones that had expanded rapidly and came from non-depleted graft cells. The high TCRbeta diversity at day 60 in some patients was ascribed to recipient T cells and intrathymic progenitors that had survived conditioning. Hyperexpanded clone frequencies declined over subsequent months; after one year, T-cell counts and TCRbeta diversity were mostly attributed to newly produced T cells.

To prepare the library, PCR was applied. The sequencer listed for this sample is Illumina HiSeq 2500. TCR library preparation used molecular barcoding, with unique molecular identifiers applied to normalize quantification of the TCRbeta repertoire. TCRdb reworked the public reads: Q25 trimming with fastp, MiXCR clone assembly, productive beta chains retained. Rows are unified per CDR3 protein, each entry keeping the most common DNA and genes. This sample lists around 500,000 distinct CDR3 sequences; 20% to 25% were detected once. The ten largest clones take up around an eighth of the sample. Explained via the paper, the treatment or condition label denotes: allogeneic hematopoietic cell transplantation with graft depleted of TCRalphabeta T cells and CD19 B cells. Transplant recipients were children who received TCRalphabeta/CD19-depleted allogeneic hematopoietic cell grafts. The sequencing here drew on PBMCs, mostly from graft donor cells, taken 360 days after TCRalphabeta/CD19-depleted stem cell transplant. This clonotype was obtained from a boy under two years old who had a stem cell transplant for acute myeloid leukemia, so the T cells may come from the graft donor.

Read as DNA, the sequence is TGCAGTTCCACAGTACGGGACAGGGACCATAATCAGCCCCAGCATTTT. It codes for CSSTVRDRDHNQPQHF. The rearranged chain carries TRBV20-1 and TRBJ1-5, with 9 bases matching TRBD1. Trimming removed 8 bases from V and 4 bases from J; the gene matches leave 15 bases unexplained. The germline V gene (reference sequence) specifies DFQATT as CDR1 and SNEGSKA as CDR2. Measured from the cysteine to the phenylalanine, the CDR3 is 16 residues long. Left in the record is the CDR3 DNA by itself, 48 bases read in frame from the first base.